This T cell receptor (beta chain) derives from a study of blood T cell repertoires in COVID-19 (dated by TCRdb to the early 2020s). Background on the whole study: The collaborator samples originated in the United States, Italy and Spain and spanned the acute and convalescent phases of COVID-19. HLA class I and class II types, where available, came from metadata supplied by the sample provider rather than from assay-based typing. The repertoires were released in a freely available public database meant as a resource for research on the immune response to SARS-CoV-2. The material from the prospective study consisted of cDNA or gDNA derived from T cells, B-cell-depleted T cells, or PBMCs. The sample metadata nearly always contained a de-identified subject ID, COVID-19 status, age in years and sex. Samples were obtained from the ongoing ImmuneRACE study (first 160 participants) and from 1,000 to 1,500 subjects provided by 6 global collaborators. The dataset comprised deeply sampled blood TCRbeta repertoires from subjects exposed to, actively infected with, or recovered from COVID-19.

TCRbeta CDR3 regions were amplified from genomic DNA by means of the immunoSEQ Assay, a bias-controlled multiplex PCR. In the authors' own workflow: The number of nucleated cells in each sample was estimated from the amplification of reference gene primers within the assay. To quantify the absolute abundance of each unique TCRbeta CDR3 rearrangement, sequence reads were collapsed and filtered. For each sample, productive Simpson clonality was calculated by taking the square root of Simpson's diversity index across productive rearrangements. TCRdb retrieved this table from immuneACCESS and kept in-frame rearrangements only. Not all clones are present; in checked studies, unresolved V genes account for under half, and no reason is known for the remainder. That table supplies the V and J calls and clone size; D and trimming were determined from the DNA. This sample comprises about 160,000 clones, 70% to 85% of them detected only once. Jointly, the top ten make up approximately 7% of the sample.

CDR1 SGHDT and CDR2 YYEEEE were looked up in the germline V gene. Trimming at the junction amounts to 4 bases on V and 4 bases on J, and the germline ends lie 11 bases apart. From the cysteine up to the phenylalanine, the CDR3 has a length of 13 residues. Of the read, only the CDR3 DNA is kept; its 39 bases are in frame from base 1. One collaborating source in Seattle enrolled patients during active infection and followed them longitudinally through the course of disease. The collaborating institutions used their own protocols to collect whole blood in K2EDTA tubes. For TCRbeta analysis, collaborators shipped samples in one of three forms: frozen whole blood, isolated PBMCs, or DNA extracted from either of those sample types. Findings and caveats that apply to the study as a whole: The amount of clinical and demographic metadata varied by source and participant and was provided uncurated.

This clone was observed a handful of times. The antigen it binds to is not known. Base qualities are missing; no much larger clone stands one base away. The clonotype comes from a woman between 40 and 50 years old with COVID-19, enrolled during active disease. Material for sequencing was peripheral blood. The rearrangement combines TRBV5-6 with TRBJ1-1, and perhaps TRBD1 as D gene, on 6 matching bases. The sequenced DNA is TGTGCCAGCAGCAGTCCACAGGGCACTGAAGCTTTCTTT. Its amino acids are CASSSPQGTEAFF.